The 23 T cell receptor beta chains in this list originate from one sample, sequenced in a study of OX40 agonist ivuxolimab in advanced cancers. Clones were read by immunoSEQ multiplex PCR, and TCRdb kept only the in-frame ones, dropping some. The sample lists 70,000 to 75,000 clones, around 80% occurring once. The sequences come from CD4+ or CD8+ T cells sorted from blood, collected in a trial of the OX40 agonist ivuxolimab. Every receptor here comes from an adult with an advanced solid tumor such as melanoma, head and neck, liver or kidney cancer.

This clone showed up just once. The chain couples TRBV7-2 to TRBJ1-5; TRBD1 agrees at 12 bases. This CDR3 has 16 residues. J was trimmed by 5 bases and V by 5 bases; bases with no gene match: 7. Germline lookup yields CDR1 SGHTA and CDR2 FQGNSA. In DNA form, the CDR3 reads TGTGCCAGCAGCCTCGAGGGACAGGGGGCCCATCAGCCCCAGCATTTT. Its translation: CASSLEGQGAHQPQHF.

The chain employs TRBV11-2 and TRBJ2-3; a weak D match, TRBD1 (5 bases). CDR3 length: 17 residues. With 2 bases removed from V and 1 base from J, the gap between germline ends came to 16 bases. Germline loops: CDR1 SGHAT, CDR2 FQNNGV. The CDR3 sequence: CASSLRQGSLGTDTQYF. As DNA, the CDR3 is TGTGCCAGCAGCTTAAGGCAGGGTTCCTTAGGCACAGATACGCAGTATTTT.

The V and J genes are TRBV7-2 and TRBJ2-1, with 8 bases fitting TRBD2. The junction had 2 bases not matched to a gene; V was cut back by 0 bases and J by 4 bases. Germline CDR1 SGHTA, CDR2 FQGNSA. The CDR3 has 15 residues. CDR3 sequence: CASSLAPSGYNEQFF. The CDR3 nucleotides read TGTGCCAGCAGCTTAGCGCCTAGCGGGTACAATGAGCAGTTCTTC. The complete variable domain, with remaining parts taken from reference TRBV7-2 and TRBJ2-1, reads GAGVSQSPSNKVTEKGKDVELRCDPISGHTALYWYRQSLGQGLEFLIYFQGNSAPDKSGLPSDRFSAERTGGSVSTLTIQRTQQEDSAVYLCASSLAPSGYNEQFFGPGTRLTVL.

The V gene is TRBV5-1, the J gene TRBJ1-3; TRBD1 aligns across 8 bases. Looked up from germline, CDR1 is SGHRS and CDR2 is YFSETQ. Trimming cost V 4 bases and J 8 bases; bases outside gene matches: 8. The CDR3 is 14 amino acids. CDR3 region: CASSLGQATDTIYF. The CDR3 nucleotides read TGCGCCAGCAGCCTGGGACAGGCAACGGACACCATATATTTT. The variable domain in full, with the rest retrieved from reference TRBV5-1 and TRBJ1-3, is KAGVTQTPRYLIKTRGQQVTLSCSPISGHRSVSWYQQTPGQGLQFLFEYFSETQRNKGNFPGRFSGRQFSNSRSEMNVSTLELGDSALYLCASSLGQATDTIYFGEGSWLTVV.

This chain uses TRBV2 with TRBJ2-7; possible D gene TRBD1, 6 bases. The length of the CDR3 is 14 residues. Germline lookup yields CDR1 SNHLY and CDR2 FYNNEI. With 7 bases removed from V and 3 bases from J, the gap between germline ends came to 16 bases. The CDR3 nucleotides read TGTGCCAGCAATACACAGGGTTGGGGCTACGAGCAGTACTTC. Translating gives CASNTQGWGYEQYF.

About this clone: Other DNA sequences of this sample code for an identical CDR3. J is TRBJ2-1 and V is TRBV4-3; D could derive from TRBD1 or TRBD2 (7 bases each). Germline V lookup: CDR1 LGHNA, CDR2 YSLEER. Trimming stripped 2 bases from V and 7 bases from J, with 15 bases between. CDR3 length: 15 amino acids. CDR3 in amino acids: CASSQRGQGGNEQFF. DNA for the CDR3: TGCGCCAGCAGCCAAAGAGGGCAGGGGGGGAATGAGCAGTTCTTC.

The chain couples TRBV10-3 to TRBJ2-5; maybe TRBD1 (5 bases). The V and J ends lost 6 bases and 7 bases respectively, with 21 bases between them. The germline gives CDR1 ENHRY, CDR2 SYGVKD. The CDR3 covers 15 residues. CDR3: CAIRDMGRSSGTQYF. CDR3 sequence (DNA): TGTGCCATCAGGGACATGGGCCGCTCCTCGGGGACCCAGTACTTC.

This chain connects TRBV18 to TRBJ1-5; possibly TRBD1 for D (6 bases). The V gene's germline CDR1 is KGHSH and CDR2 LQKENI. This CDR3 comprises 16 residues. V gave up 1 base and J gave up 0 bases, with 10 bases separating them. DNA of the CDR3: TGTGCCAGCTCACCACGGGCAGGGGATAGCAATCAGCCCCAGCATTTT. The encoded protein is CASSPRAGDSNQPQHF.

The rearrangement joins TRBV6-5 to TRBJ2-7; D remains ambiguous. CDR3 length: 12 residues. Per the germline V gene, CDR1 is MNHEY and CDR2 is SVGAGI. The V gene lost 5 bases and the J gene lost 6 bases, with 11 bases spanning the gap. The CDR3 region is CASSEAKLEQYF. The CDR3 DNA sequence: TGTGCCAGCAGTGAAGCAAAGCTCGAGCAGTACTTC.

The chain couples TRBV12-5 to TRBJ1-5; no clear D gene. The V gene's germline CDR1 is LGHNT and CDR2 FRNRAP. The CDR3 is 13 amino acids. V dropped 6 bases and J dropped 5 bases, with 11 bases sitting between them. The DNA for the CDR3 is TGTGCTAGTGGGGGAGACGGGTATCAGCCCCAGCATTTT. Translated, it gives CASGGDGYQPQHF.

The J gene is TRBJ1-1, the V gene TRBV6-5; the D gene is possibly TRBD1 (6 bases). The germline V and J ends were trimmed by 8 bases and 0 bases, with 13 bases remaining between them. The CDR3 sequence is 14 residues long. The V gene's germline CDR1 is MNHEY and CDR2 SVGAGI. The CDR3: CASLVDRMNTEAFF. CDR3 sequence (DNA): TGTGCCAGCCTCGTCGACAGGATGAACACTGAAGCTTTCTTT.

CDR3 region: CASRGGQARGATQYF. The CDR3 nucleotides read TGTGCCAGCAGGGGGGGACAGGCTAGAGGGGCTACGCAGTATTTT. The rearrangement links TRBV2 to TRBJ2-3, with TRBD1 identical over 8 bases. Unmatched junction bases numbered 13, after V lost 6 bases and J lost 8 bases. CDR1 SNHLY and CDR2 FYNNEI come from the germline V gene. This CDR3 is built from 15 residues.

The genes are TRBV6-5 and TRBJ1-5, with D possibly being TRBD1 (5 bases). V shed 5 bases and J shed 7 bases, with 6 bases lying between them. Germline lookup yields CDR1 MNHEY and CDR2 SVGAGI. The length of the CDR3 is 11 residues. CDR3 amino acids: CASSGGQPQHF. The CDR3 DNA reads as TGTGCCAGCAGTGGGGGACAGCCCCAGCATTTT.

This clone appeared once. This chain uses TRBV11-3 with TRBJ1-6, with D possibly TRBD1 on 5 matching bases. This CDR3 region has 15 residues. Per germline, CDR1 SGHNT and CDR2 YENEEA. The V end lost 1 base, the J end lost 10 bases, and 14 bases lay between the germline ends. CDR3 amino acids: CASSLVSGARSPLHF. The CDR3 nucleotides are TGTGCCAGCAGCTTAGTATCCGGGGCGCGGTCACCCCTCCACTTT.

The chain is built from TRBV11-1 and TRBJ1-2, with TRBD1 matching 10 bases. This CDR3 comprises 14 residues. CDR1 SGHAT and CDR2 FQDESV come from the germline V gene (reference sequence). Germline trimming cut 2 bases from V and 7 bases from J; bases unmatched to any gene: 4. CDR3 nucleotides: TGTGCCAGCAGCTTACGACAGGGGGCAAGTGGCTACACCTTC. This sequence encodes CASSLRQGASGYTF.

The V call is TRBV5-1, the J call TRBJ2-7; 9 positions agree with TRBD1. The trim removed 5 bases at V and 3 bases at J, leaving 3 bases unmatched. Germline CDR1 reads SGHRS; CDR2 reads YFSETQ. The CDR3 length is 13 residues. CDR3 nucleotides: TGCGCCAGCAGGACGGACAGGGGCTACGAGCAGTACTTC. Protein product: CASRTDRGYEQYF.

CDR3 protein: CASSSATATNEKLFF. DNA of the CDR3: TGTGCCAGCAGCTCGGCGACGGCAACTAATGAAAAACTGTTTTTT. The V gene is TRBV5-4, the J gene TRBJ1-4; D gene unclear. Trimming stripped 3 bases from V and 0 bases from J, with 9 bases between. CDR1 is SGHNT, CDR2 YYREEE, per germline (reference sequence). The CDR3 consists of 15 residues.

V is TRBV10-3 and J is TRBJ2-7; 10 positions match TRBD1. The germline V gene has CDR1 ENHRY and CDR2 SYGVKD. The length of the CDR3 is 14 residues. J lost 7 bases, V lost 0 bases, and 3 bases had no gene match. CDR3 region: CAISESGTGDEQYF. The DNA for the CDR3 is TGTGCCATCAGTGAGTCAGGGACAGGGGATGAGCAGTACTTC.

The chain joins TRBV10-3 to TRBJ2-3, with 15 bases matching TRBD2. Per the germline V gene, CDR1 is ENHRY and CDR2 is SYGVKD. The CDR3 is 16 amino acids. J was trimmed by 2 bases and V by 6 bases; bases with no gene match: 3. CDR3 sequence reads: CAIRGTSGGNTDTQYF. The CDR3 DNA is TGTGCCATCAGAGGGACTAGCGGGGGGAACACAGATACGCAGTATTTT.

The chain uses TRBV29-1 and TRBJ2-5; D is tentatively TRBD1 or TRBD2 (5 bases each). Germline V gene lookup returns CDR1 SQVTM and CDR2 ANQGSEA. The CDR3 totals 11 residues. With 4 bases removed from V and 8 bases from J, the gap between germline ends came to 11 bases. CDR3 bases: TGCAGCGTTGGGGACGGCCGAACCCAGTACTTC. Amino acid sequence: CSVGDGRTQYF.

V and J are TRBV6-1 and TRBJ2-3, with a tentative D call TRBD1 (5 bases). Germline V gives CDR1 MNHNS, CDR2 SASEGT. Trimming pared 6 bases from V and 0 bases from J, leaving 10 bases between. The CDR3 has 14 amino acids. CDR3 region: CASSPWGSTDTQYF. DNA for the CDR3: TGTGCCAGCAGCCCCTGGGGCAGCACAGATACGCAGTATTTT.

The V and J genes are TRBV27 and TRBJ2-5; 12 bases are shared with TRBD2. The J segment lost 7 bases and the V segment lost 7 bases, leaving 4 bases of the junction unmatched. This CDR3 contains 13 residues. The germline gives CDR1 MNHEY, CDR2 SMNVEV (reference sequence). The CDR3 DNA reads TGTGCCAGCAAAGCTAGCGGGGGGGTGACCCAGTACTTC. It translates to CASKASGGVTQYF.

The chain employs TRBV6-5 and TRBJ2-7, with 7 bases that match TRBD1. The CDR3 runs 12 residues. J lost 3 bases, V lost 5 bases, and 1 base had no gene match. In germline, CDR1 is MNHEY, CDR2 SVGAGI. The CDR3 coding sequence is TGTGCCAGCAGTCGACAGGGCTACGAGCAGTACTTC. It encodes CASSRQGYEQYF.